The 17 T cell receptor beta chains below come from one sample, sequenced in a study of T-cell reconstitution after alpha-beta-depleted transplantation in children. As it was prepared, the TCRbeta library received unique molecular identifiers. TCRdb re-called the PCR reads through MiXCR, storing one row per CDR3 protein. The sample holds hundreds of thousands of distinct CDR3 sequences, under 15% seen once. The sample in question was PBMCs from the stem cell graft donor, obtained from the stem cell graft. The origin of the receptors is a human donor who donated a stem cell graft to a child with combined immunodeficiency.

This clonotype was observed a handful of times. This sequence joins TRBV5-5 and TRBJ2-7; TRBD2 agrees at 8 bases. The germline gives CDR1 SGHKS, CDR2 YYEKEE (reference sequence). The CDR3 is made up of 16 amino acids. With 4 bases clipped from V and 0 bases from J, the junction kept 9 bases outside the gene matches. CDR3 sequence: CASSGRGVPRSYEQYF. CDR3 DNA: TGTGCCAGCAGCGGGCGGGGGGTACCCCGCTCCTACGAGCAGTACTTC.

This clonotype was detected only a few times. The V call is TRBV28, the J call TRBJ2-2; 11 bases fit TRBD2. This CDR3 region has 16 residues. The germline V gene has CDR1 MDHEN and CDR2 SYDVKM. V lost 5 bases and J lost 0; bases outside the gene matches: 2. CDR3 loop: CASSLAGGPNTGELFF. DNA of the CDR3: TGTGCCAGCAGTCTAGCGGGGGGTCCGAACACCGGGGAGCTGTTTTTT.

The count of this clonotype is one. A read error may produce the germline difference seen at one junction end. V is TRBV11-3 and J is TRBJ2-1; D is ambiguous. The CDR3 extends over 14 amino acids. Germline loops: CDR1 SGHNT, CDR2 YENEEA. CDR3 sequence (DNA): TGTGCCAGCAGCTTATTTGCCTCGAACAATGGGCAGTTCTTC. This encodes CASSLFASNNGQFF.

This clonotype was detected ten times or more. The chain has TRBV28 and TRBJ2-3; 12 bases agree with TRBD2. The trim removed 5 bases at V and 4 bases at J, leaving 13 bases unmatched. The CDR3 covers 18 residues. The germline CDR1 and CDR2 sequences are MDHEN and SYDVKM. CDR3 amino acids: CASSHELLAGGQADTQYF. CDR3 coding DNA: TGTGCCAGCAGTCATGAACTCCTAGCGGGGGGGCAGGCAGATACGCAGTATTTT.

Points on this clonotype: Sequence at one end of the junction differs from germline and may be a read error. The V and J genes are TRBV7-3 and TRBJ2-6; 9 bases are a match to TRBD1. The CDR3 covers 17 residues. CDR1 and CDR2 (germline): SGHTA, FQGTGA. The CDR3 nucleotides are TGTGCCAGCACCTTAACACAGGGGGCGCATGGGGCCAACGTCCTGACTTTC. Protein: CASTLTQGAHGANVLTF.

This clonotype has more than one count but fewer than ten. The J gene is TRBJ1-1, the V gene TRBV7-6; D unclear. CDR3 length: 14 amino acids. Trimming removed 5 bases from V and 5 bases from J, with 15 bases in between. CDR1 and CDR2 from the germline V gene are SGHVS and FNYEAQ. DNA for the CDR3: TGTGCCAGCAGCCCTCAATTAGTTCGAACTGAAGCTTTCTTT. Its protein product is CASSPQLVRTEAFF. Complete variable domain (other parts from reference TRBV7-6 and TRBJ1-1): GAGVSQSPRYKVTKRGQDVALRCDPISGHVSLYWYRQALGQGPEFLTYFNYEAQQDKSGLPNDRFSAERPEGSISTLTIQRTEQRDSAMYRCASSPQLVRTEAFFGQGTRLTVV.

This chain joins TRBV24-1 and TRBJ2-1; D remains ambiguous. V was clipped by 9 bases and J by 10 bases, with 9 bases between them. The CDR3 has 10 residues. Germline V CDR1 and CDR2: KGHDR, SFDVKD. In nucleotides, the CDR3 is TGTGCCACCTCCACCGCAGAGCAGTTCTTC. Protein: CATSTAEQFF.

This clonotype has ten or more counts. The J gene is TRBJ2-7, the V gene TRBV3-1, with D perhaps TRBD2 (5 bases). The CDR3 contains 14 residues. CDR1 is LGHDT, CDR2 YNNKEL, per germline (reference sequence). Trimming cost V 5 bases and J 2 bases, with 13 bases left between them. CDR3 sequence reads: CASSDGLTPYEQYF. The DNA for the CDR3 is TGTGCCAGCAGCGACGGACTGACCCCCTACGAGCAGTACTTC.

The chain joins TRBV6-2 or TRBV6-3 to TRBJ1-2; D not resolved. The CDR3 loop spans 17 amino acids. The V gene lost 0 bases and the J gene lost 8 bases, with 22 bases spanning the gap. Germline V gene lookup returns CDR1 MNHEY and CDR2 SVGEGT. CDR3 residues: CASSYSRGISPSPGYTF. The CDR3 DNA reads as TGTGCCAGCAGTTACTCTCGAGGAATCTCGCCTTCCCCCGGCTACACCTTC.

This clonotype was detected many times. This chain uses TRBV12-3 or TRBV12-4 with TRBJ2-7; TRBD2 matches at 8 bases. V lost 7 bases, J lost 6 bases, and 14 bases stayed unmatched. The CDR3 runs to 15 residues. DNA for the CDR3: TGTGCCAGCACCCTAGGGTCGGGACTAGGTCTCGAGCAGTACTTC. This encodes CASTLGSGLGLEQYF.

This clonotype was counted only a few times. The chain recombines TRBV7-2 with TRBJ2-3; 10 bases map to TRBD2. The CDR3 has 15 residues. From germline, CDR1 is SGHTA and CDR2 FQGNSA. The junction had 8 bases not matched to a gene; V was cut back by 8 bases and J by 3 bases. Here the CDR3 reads CASGVAGGMTDTQYF. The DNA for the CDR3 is TGTGCCAGCGGGGTAGCGGGGGGTATGACAGATACGCAGTATTTT.

The CDR3 here is CASSPSVWSRTEAFF. In DNA, the CDR3 is TGTGCCAGCAGCCCCAGCGTCTGGTCCCGGACTGAAGCTTTCTTT. The chain carries TRBV7-9 and TRBJ1-1; D unresolved. Germline assignment: CDR1 SEHNR and CDR2 FQNEAQ (reference sequence). Trimming pared 5 bases from V and 5 bases from J, leaving 18 bases between. The CDR3 loop spans 15 amino acids. The full variable domain, completed using reference TRBV7-9 and TRBJ1-1, is DTGVSQNPRHKITKRGQNVTFRCDPISEHNRLYWYRQTLGQGPEFLTYFQNEAQLEKSRLLSDRFSAERPKGSFSTLEIQRTEQGDSAMYLCASSPSVWSRTEAFFGQGTRLTVV.

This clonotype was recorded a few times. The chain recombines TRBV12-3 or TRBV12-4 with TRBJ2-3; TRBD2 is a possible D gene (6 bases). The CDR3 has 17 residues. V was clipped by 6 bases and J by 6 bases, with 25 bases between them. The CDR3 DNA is TGTGCCAGCAGCCATGGGGGGTGGGACCAGCGATCCGATACGCAGTATTTT. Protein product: CASSHGGWDQRSDTQYF.

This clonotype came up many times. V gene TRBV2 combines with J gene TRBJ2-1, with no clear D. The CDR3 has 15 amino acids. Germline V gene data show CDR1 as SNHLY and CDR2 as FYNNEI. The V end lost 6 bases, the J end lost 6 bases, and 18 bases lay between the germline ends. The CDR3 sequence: CASSPRTRSSNEQFF. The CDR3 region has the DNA TGTGCCAGCAGCCCACGGACGAGGTCATCCAATGAGCAGTTCTTC.

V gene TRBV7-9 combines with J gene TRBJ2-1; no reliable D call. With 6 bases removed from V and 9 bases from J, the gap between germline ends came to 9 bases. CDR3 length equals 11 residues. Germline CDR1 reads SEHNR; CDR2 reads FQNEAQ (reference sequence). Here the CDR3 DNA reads TGTGCCAGCAGTTTGTACCTTGAGCAGTTCTTC. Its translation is CASSLYLEQFF.

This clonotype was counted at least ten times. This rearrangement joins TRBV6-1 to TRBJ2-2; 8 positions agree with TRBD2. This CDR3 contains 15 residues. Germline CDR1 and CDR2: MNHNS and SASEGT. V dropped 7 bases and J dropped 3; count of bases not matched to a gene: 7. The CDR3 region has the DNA TGTGCCAGCACGGGGACTAGAGGGTACACCGGGGAGCTGTTTTTT. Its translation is CASTGTRGYTGELFF.

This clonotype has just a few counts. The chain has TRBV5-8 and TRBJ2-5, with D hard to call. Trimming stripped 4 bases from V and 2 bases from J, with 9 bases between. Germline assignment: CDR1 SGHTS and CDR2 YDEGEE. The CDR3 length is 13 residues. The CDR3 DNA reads TGTGCCAGCAGCGAAAACGTACAAGAGACCCAGTACTTC. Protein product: CASSENVQETQYF.